Included here is one T cell receptor (beta chain) sequence, with context. Clones were read by immunoSEQ multiplex PCR, and TCRdb kept only the in-frame ones, dropping some. The sample lists a few hundred thousand clones; 80% to 90% were seen once. This entry is derived from a study of blood T cell repertoires in COVID-19. Study-level information: The United States, Italy and Spain supplied acute and convalescent COVID-19 samples.

V was trimmed by 3 bases and J by 0 bases, leaving 5 bases between them. This CDR3 spans 14 amino acids. CDR1 MNHEY and CDR2 SMNVEV come from the germline V gene (reference sequence). This clonotype was sampled from a woman between 45 and 60 years old who had recovered from COVID-19. This chain uses TRBV27 with TRBJ2-2; unclear D gene. The sequencing sample was made of PBMCs or T cells enriched from blood (not recorded which). This chain's CDR3 is CASSFKPNTGELFF. The CDR3 region has the DNA TGTGCCAGCAGTTTTAAGCCGAACACCGGGGAGCTGTTTTTT.